What follows are 12 T cell receptor beta chains derived from one specimen sequenced in a study of beta chain features in type 1 diabetes. Sequenced material consisted of expressed TCRB transcripts (all of the isolated RNA was reverse transcribed). The assay was immunoSEQ multiplex PCR, and TCRdb's table has in-frame clones only and misses some. The sample has roughly 290,000 clones, roughly 8% seen once. Sequenced: central memory CD4+ T cells from blood. Receptors were obtained from a woman between 18 and 30 years old in good health.

The sample holds a few counts of this clone. The V call is TRBV30, the J call TRBJ1-2, with TRBD1 matching over 8 bases. The ends lost 7 bases at V and 4 bases at J; junction bases unmatched: 8. The germline V gene has CDR1 GTSNPN and CDR2 SVGIG (reference sequence). The CDR3 is 13 amino acids. CDR3 sequence reads: CAYRDRGGYGYTF. The CDR3 DNA reads as TGTGCCTACCGTGACAGGGGCGGCTATGGCTACACCTTC.

Written as DNA, the CDR3 is TGTGCCAGCAGAGGACAGGGGGCAAGACATGGCTACACCTTC. It codes for CASRGQGARHGYTF. V and J are TRBV27 and TRBJ1-2, with 11 bases lining up with TRBD1. Germline CDR1 and CDR2: MNHEY and SMNVEV (reference sequence). Germline trimming cut 6 bases from V and 6 bases from J; bases unmatched to any gene: 6. This CDR3 contains 14 residues.

The rearrangement uses TRBV4-1 and TRBJ2-7; TRBD2 matches at 14 bases. The CDR3 length is 15 residues. CDR1 MGHRA and CDR2 YSYEKL come from the germline V gene. Trimming cost V 3 bases and J 5 bases; bases outside gene matches: 3. The DNA for the CDR3 is TGCGCCAGCAGCCATCCGGGACTAGCGGGAGACGAGCAGTACTTC. This gives the protein CASSHPGLAGDEQYF.

This clone was detected a few times. The chain recombines TRBV18 with TRBJ2-7; perhaps TRBD2 as D (5 bases). Trimming removed 1 base from V and 0 bases from J, with 10 bases in between. This CDR3 is 15 amino acids long. CDR1 is KGHSH and CDR2 is LQKENI in the germline V gene. Written as DNA, the CDR3 is TGTGCCAGCTCACCACAGCTAGGGAGCTCCTACGAGCAGTACTTC. It encodes CASSPQLGSSYEQYF.

This clone was seen only a few times. The chain combines TRBV9 with TRBJ1-4; no firm D call. Germline lookup yields CDR1 SGDLS and CDR2 YYNGEE. With 0 bases removed from V and 5 bases from J, the gap between germline ends came to 8 bases. The CDR3 has 14 amino acids. The CDR3 sequence: CASSVDTGNEKLFF. In DNA, the CDR3 is TGTGCCAGCAGCGTAGATACGGGGAATGAAAAACTGTTTTTT. Full variable domain (remainder filled in from reference TRBV9 and TRBJ1-4): DSGVTQTPKHLITATGQRVTLRCSPRSGDLSVYWYQQSLDQGLQFLIQYYNGEERAKGNILERFSAQQFPDLHSELNLSSLELGDSALYFCASSVDTGNEKLFFGSGTQLSVL.

This clone has only a few counts. The V gene is TRBV19, the J gene TRBJ2-7; D is unresolved. Germline V gene lookup returns CDR1 LNHDA and CDR2 SQIVND (reference sequence). This CDR3 has 11 amino acids. V dropped 8 bases and J dropped 5 bases, with 10 bases sitting between them. The CDR3 DNA sequence: TGTGCCAGTGCCCCAGTGGACGAGCAGTACGTC. Its translation: CASAPVDEQYV.

In this sample, this clone turned up a few times. J is TRBJ2-3 and V is TRBV5-1, with TRBD2 matching over 12 bases. Germline CDR1 and CDR2: SGHRS and YFSETQ. Trimming cost V 1 base and J 0 bases; bases outside gene matches: 3. The length of the CDR3 is 17 residues. Here the CDR3 reads CASSLTSGGTSTDTQYF. The CDR3 DNA reads as TGCGCCAGCAGCTTGACTAGCGGGGGGACAAGCACAGATACGCAGTATTTT.

This chain joins TRBV6-9 and TRBJ2-1, with 9 bases matching TRBD1. J was trimmed by 12 bases and V by 8 bases; bases with no gene match: 5. Germline V CDR1 and CDR2: MNHGY, SVAAGI. This CDR3 contains 11 residues. The CDR3 DNA is TGTGCCAGCGGAAAGGACAGGGGGCAGTTCTTC. Its translation is CASGKDRGQFF.

The J gene is TRBJ2-5, the V gene TRBV18; TRBD2 matches 10 bases. Germline V gene lookup returns CDR1 KGHSH and CDR2 LQKENI. The CDR3 has 16 residues. V lost 3 bases, J lost 5 bases, and 9 bases stayed unmatched. CDR3: CASSPASGSRMETQYF. The CDR3 DNA is TGTGCCAGCTCACCCGCTAGCGGGAGTCGAATGGAGACCCAGTACTTC.

This clone appeared a single time. The chain has TRBV18 and TRBJ2-3, with TRBD1 matching 9 bases. In germline, CDR1 is KGHSH, CDR2 LQKENI. With V trimmed by 2 bases and J by 7 bases, 4 bases remained unmatched. The CDR3 spans 14 residues. The CDR3 DNA reads TGTGCCAGCTCACCAGGACAGGGGTTAAATACGCAGTATTTT. Residues: CASSPGQGLNTQYF.

This clone was counted between two and nine times. The V and J genes are TRBV4-1 and TRBJ2-1; D remains ambiguous. The V end lost 0 bases, the J end lost 7 bases, and 16 bases lay between the germline ends. This CDR3 is built from 16 residues. Germline loops: CDR1 MGHRA, CDR2 YSYEKL. The CDR3 DNA is TGCGCCAGCAGCCAAGATCAGGTCCTTAATCCTAATGAGCAGTTCTTC. Its translation is CASSQDQVLNPNEQFF.

This chain joins TRBV7-2 and TRBJ2-7; no firm D call. Germline loops: CDR1 SGHTA, CDR2 FQGNSA. This CDR3 region has 12 residues. Deletions cut 2 bases from V and 3 bases from J, with 5 bases between. CDR3 sequence reads: CASSLTNYEQYF. DNA of the CDR3: TGTGCCAGCAGCTTAACTAACTACGAGCAGTACTTC.